This TCR beta chain derives from a study of post-analysis software for immune sequencing data. Study as a whole: As for disease course, relapsing-remitting, secondary progressive and progressive-relapsing multiple sclerosis were all included.

Study-level findings and limits: The study found TRBV5-6, TRBV5-1 and TRBV20-1 among about five TRBV segments more frequent in patients than controls. Clustering by F measure revealed strong co-clustering among samples prepared together in one batch.

This CDR3 contains 16 residues. The ends lost 2 bases at V and 4 bases at J; junction bases unmatched: 4. Germline V gives CDR1 SGHRS, CDR2 YFSETQ. Unique-molecular-identifier-tagged TCR beta cDNA libraries were used. Roughly 450,000 cDNA molecules were recovered from an input of about 0.9 to 10 million T cells. Each CDR3 protein is one row after TCRdb ran MiXCR on the PCR reads. The sample yields 740,000 or so distinct CDR3 sequences, approximately 53% seen once. This clonotype was seen a handful of times. Its antigen is unknown. Material: blood. This sequence originates from a girl aged 5-17 years with multiple sclerosis. The rearrangement links TRBV5-1 to TRBJ2-6; 9 bases fit TRBD2. The CDR3 region has the DNA TGCGCCAGCAGCTTATTAGCGGGGGTGGGGGCCAACGTCCTGACTTTC. Protein sequence: CASSLLAGVGANVLTF.